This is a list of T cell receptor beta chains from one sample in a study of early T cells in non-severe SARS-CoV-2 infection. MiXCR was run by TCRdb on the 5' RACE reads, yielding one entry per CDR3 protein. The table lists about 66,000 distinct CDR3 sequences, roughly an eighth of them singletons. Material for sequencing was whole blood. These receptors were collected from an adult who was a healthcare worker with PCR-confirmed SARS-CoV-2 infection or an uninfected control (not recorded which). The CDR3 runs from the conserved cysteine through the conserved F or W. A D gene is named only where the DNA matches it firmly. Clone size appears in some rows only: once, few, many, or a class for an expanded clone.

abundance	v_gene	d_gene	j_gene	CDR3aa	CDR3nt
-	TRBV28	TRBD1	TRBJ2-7	CASSHRGSSYEQYF	TGTGCCAGCAGTCACAGGGGGTCCTCCTACGAGCAGTACTTC
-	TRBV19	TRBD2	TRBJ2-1	CASSTKGLAPNEQFF	TGTGCCAGTAGTACCAAAGGACTAGCACCCAATGAGCAGTTCTTC
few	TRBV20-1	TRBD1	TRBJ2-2	CSARIQGLNTGELFF	TGCAGTGCTAGAATACAGGGGCTAAACACCGGGGAGCTGTTTTTT
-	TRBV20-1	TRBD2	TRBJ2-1	CSATPGLAGVGEQFF	TGCAGTGCCACCCCGGGACTAGCGGGAGTAGGAGAGCAGTTCTTC
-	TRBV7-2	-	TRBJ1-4	CASRSTGLNEKLFF	TGTGCCAGCAGATCCACAGGGTTAAATGAAAAACTGTTTTTT
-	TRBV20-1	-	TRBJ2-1	CSARDNGWSGRPYNEQFF	TGCAGTGCTAGAGATAACGGTTGGAGCGGGCGTCCCTACAATGAGCAGTTCTTC
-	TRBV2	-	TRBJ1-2	CASQPGGIYGYTF	TGTGCCAGCCAACCTGGAGGAATCTATGGCTACACCTTC
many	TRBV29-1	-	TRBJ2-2	CSAPGRLGELFF	TGCAGCGCCCCAGGGCGCCTCGGGGAGCTGTTTTTT
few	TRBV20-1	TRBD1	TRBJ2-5	CSYRGLETQYF	TGCAGTTACAGGGGGCTAGAGACCCAGTACTTC
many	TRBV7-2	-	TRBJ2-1	CASSLAPGTGYNEQFF	TGTGCCAGCAGCTTAGCGCCCGGGACGGGATACAATGAGCAGTTCTTC
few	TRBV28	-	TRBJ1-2	CASSLGSSNDGYTF	TGTGCCAGCAGTTTAGGGTCCAGTAACGATGGCTACACCTTC
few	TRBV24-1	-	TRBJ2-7	CATSGGRAYEQYF	TGTGCCACCAGTGGTGGTCGAGCCTACGAGCAGTACTTC
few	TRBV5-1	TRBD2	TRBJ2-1	CASSLEGGRNNEQFF	TGCGCCAGCAGCTTGGAGGGCGGGAGGAACAATGAGCAGTTCTTC
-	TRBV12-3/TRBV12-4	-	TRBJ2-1	CASSLWGNEQFF	TGTGCCAGCAGTTTGTGGGGCAATGAGCAGTTCTTC
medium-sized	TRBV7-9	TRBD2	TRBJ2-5	CASSLADSGRGETQYF	TGTGCCAGCAGCTTAGCTGACAGCGGGAGAGGAGAGACCCAGTACTTC
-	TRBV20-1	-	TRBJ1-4	CSASSGANEKLFF	TGCAGTGCTAGTTCAGGGGCTAATGAAAAACTGTTTTTT
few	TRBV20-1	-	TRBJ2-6	CSAKGGTGANVLTF	TGCAGTGCTAAAGGGGGTACTGGGGCCAACGTCCTGACTTTC
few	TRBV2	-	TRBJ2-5	CASRNMYQETQYF	TGTGCCAGCAGAAACATGTACCAAGAGACCCAGTACTTC
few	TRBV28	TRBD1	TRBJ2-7	CASSRTGGAYEQYF	TGTGCCAGCAGCCGGACAGGGGGCGCCTACGAGCAGTACTTC
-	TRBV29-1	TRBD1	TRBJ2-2	CSAAPQGARGFGELFF	TGCAGCGCCGCCCCACAGGGGGCGCGGGGTTTCGGGGAGCTGTTTTTT
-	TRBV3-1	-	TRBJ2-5	CASSQGRGQETQYF	TGTGCCAGCAGCCAAGGCAGAGGCCAAGAGACCCAGTACTTC
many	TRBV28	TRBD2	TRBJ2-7	CASSPRGSGTYEQYF	TGTGCCAGCAGTCCTCGCGGGAGCGGTACCTACGAGCAGTACTTC
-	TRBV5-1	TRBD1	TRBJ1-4	CASRPTGANEKLFF	TGCGCCAGCAGACCGACAGGGGCTAATGAAAAACTGTTTTTT
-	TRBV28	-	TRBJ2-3	CASSPTQTQYF	TGTGCCAGCAGTCCGACCCAAACGCAGTATTTT
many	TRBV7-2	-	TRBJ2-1	CASNSGNFHNEQFF	TGTGCCAGCAATAGCGGAAATTTCCACAATGAGCAGTTCTTC
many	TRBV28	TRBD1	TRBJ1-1	CASSPPGQGITEAFF	TGTGCCAGCAGTCCCCCGGGACAGGGGATCACTGAAGCTTTCTTT
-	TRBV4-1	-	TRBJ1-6	CASSQDGGQNHNSPLHF	TGCGCCAGCAGCCAAGACGGTGGACAGAACCATAATTCACCCCTCCACTTT
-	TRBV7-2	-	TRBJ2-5	CASSLVGGPQYF	TGTGCCAGCAGCTTAGTTGGTGGGCCCCAGTACTTC
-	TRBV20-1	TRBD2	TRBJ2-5	CSARKLAGVETQYF	TGCAGTGCTAGAAAGCTAGCGGGAGTAGAGACCCAGTACTTC
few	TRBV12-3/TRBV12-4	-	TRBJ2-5	CASSRSTGQGETQYF	TGTGCCAGCAGCCGATCTACAGGGCAGGGAGAGACCCAGTACTTC
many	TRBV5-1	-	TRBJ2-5	CASSPGGRVWLGQETQYF	TGCGCCAGCAGCCCTGGCGGACGGGTTTGGTTAGGCCAAGAGACCCAGTACTTC
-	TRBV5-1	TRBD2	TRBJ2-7	CASSLVAGGSYEQYF	TGCGCCAGCAGCTTGGTAGCGGGAGGTTCCTACGAGCAGTACTTC
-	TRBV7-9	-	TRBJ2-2	CASSSNTGELFF	TGTGCCAGCAGCTCGAACACCGGGGAGCTGTTTTTT
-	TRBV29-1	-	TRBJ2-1	CSAKSRDEQFF	TGCAGCGCAAAGAGTCGAGATGAGCAGTTCTTC
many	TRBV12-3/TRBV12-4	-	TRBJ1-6	CASSFQGINSPLHF	TGTGCCAGCAGTTTTCAGGGGATCAATTCACCCCTCCACTTT
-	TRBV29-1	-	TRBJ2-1	CSVVWLSGESYNEQFF	TGCAGCGTTGTATGGCTATCGGGAGAGTCCTACAATGAGCAGTTCTTC
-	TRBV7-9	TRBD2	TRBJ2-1	CASSYTPLAGGPHEQFF	TGTGCCAGCAGCTATACACCGCTAGCGGGAGGGCCTCATGAGCAGTTCTTC
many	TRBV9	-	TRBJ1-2	CASSVGIGLNYGYTF	TGTGCCAGCAGCGTAGGAATAGGTCTTAACTATGGCTACACCTTC
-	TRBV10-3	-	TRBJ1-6	CATGEGLNSPLHF	TGTGCCACCGGCGAGGGCCTGAATTCACCCCTCCACTTT
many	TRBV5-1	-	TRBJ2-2	CASSLDGRRAGELFF	TGCGCCAGCAGCTTGGACGGTCGAAGAGCCGGGGAGCTGTTTTTT
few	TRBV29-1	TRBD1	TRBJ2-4	CSVIVGSLTGGLRQNIQYF	TGCAGCGTTATAGTCGGGTCCTTGACAGGGGGCTTGCGCCAAAACATTCAGTACTTC
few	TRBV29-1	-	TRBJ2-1	CSVRDGASYNEQFF	TGCAGCGTGCGAGATGGCGCCTCCTACAATGAGCAGTTCTTC
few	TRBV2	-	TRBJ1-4	CASKNLFPVATNEKLFF	TGTGCCAGTAAGAATCTATTCCCGGTCGCAACTAATGAAAAACTGTTTTTT
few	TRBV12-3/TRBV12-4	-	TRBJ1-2	CASNRGPGYYGYTF	TGTGCCAGCAATAGGGGACCTGGATACTATGGCTACACCTTC
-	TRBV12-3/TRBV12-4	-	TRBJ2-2	CASRGSTTTGELFF	TGTGCCAGCAGGGGCTCGACTACCACCGGGGAGCTGTTTTTT
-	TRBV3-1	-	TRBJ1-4	CASSQGDGSEKLFF	TGTGCCAGCAGCCAAGGAGACGGGAGTGAAAAACTGTTTTTT
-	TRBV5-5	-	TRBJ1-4	CASSLGAGVVSEKLFF	TGTGCCAGCAGCTTGGGGGCAGGTGTAGTGAGTGAAAAACTGTTTTTT
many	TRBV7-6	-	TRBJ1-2	CAARPGGVQYGYTF	TGTGCCGCTCGACCGGGGGGGGTGCAGTATGGCTACACCTTC
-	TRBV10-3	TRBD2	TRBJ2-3	CAISPNLLAGGGADTQYF	TGTGCCATCAGCCCAAACCTGCTAGCGGGAGGGGGTGCAGATACGCAGTATTTT
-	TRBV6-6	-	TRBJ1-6	CASSSPGPDNSPLPF	TGTGCCAGCAGTTCTCCGGGACCGGATAATTCACCCCTCCCTTTT
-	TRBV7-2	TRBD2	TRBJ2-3	CASSSLAGLTDTQYF	TGTGCCAGCAGCTCCCTAGCGGGCCTCACAGATACGCAGTATTTT
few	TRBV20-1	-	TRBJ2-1	CSAGALEMFYNEQFF	TGCAGTGCTGGGGCCCTGGAAATGTTCTACAATGAGCAGTTCTTC
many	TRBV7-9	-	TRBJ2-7	CASSLFLGMTAISYEQYF	TGTGCCAGCAGCTTATTCTTGGGGATGACCGCTATCTCCTACGAGCAGTACTTC
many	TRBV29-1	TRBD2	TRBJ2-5	CSVEQTSGRQETQYF	TGCAGCGTTGAACAGACTAGCGGGAGGCAAGAGACCCAGTACTTC